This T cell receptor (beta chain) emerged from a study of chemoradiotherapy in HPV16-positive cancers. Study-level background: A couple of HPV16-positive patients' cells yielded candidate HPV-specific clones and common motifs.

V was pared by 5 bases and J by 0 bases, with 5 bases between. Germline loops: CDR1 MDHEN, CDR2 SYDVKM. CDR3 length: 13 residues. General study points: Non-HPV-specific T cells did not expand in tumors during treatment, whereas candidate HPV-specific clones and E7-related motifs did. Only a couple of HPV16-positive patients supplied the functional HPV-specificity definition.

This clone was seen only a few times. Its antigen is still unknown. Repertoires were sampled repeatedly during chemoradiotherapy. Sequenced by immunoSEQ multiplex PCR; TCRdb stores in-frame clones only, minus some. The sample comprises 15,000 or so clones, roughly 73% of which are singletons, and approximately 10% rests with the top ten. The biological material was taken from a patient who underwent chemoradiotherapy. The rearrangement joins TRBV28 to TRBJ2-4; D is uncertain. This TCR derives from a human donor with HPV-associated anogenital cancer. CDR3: CASSLLAKNIQYF. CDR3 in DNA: TGTGCCAGCAGTCTCTTAGCCAAAAACATTCAGTACTTC.